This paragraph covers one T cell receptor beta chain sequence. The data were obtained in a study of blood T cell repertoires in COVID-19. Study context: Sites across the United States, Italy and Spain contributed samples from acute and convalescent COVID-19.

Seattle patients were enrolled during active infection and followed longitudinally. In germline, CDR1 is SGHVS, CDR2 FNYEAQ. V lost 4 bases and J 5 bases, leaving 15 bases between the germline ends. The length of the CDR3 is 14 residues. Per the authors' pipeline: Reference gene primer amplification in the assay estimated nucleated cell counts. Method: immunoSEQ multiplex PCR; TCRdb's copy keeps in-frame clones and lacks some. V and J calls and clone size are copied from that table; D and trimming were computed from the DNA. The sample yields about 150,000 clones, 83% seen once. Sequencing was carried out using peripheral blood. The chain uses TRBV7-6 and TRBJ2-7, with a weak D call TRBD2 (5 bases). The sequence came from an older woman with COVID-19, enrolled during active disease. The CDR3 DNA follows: TGTGCCAGCAGCTCTTCGAAGCGGCCCAACGAGCAGTACTTC. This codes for CASSSSKRPNEQYF.